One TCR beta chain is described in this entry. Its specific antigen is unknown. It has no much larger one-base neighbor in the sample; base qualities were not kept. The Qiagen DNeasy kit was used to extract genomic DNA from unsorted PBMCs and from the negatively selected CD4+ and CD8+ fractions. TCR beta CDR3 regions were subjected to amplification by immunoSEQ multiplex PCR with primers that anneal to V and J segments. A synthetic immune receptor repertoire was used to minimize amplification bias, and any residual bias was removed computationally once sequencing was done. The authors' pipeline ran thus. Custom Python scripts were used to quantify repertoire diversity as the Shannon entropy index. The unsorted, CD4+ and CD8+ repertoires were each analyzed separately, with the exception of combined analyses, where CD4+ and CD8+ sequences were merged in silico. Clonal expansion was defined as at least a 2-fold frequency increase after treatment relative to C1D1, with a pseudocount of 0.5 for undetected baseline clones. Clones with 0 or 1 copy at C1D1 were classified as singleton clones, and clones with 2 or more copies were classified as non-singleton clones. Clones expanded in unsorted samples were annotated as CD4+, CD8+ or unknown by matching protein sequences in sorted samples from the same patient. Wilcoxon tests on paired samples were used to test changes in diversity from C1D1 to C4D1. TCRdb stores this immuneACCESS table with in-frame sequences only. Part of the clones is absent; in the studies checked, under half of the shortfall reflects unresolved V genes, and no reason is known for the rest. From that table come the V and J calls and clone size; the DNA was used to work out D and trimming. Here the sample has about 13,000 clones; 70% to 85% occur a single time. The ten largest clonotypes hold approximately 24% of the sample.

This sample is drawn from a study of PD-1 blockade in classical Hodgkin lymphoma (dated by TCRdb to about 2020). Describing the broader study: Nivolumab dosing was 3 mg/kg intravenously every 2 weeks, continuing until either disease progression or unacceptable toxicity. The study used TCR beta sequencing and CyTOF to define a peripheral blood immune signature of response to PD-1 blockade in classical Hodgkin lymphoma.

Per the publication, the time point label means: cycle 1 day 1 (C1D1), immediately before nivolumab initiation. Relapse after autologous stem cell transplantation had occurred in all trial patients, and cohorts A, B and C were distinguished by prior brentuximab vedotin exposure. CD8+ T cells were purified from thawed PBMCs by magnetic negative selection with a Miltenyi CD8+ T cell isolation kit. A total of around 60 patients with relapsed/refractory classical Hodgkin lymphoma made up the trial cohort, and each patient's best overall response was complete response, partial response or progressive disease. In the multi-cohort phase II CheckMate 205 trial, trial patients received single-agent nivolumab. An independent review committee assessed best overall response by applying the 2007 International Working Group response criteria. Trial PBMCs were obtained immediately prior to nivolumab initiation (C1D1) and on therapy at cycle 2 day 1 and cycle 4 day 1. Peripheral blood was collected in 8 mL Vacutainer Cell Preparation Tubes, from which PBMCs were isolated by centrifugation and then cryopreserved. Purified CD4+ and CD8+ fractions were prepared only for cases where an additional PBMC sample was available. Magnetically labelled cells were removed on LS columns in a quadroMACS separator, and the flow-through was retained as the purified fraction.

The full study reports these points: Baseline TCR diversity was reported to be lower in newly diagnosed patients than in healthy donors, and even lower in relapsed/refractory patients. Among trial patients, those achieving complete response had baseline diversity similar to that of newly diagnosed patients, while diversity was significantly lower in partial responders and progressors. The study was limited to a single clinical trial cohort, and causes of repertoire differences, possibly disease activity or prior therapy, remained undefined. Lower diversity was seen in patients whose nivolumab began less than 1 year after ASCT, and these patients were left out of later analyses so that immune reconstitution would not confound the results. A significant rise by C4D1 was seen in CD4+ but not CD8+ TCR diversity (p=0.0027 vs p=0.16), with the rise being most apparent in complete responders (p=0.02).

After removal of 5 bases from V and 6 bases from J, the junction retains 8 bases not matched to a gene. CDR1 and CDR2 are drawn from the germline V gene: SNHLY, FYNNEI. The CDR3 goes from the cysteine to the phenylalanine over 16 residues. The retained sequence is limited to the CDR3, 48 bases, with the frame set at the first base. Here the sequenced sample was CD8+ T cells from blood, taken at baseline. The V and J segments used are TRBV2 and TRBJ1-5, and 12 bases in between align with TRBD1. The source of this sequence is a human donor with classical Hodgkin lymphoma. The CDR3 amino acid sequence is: CASSQRGQGAGQPQHF. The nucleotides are TGTGCCAGCAGTCAGCGGGGACAGGGGGCGGGTCAGCCCCAGCATTTT. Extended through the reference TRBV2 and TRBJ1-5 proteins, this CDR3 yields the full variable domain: EPEVTQTPSHQVTQMGQEVILRCVPISNHLYFYWYRQILGQKVEFLVSFYNNEISEKSEIFDDQFSVERPDGSNFTLKIRSTKLEDSAMYFCASSQRGQGAGQPQHFGDGTRLSIL.